This TCR beta chain was sequenced for a study of blood T cell repertoires in COVID-19. Whole-study context: Sites across the United States, Italy and Spain contributed samples from acute and convalescent COVID-19. The analysed material was cDNA or gDNA that came from T cells, B-cell-depleted T cells, or PBMCs.

Authors' analysis steps: Nucleated cell counts were estimated from reference gene primer amplification. Clones were sequenced by immunoSEQ multiplex PCR, and TCRdb holds only the in-frame ones, with some missing. That table is the source of V, J and clone size, and D and trimming were worked out from the DNA. The data show 130,000 to 150,000 clones, 85% seen once. The CDR3 length is 13 residues. The V gene's germline CDR1 is MNHEY and CDR2 SVGAGI. Trimming removed 10 bases from V and 6 bases from J; junction bases left unmatched: 9. The sequence was obtained from a middle-aged woman with active or convalescent COVID-19. This chain joins TRBV6-5 and TRBJ2-3; 8 bases are shared with TRBD1. Specimen: peripheral blood. The CDR3 DNA sequence: TGTGCCACCCTATGGACAGGGCCTGATACGCAGTATTTT. It yields the protein CATLWTGPDTQYF.